The 10 T cell receptor beta chains reported below all come from one sample, sequenced in a study of T-cell reconstitution after alpha-beta-depleted transplantation in children. TCRbeta library construction was performed incorporating unique molecular identifiers. In TCRdb, the PCR reads were re-called with MiXCR into one record per CDR3 protein. Seen here are around 100,000 distinct CDR3 sequences, less than 6% observed once, and the top ten hold 5.5% to 7%. Sequencing used PBMCs, mostly from graft donor cells, obtained 60 days after TCRalphabeta/CD19-depleted stem cell transplant. Receptor source: a female patient aged 2-15 years who had a stem cell transplant for Fanconi anemia, so the T cells may come from the graft donor.

This clonotype was seen ten or more times. V and J are TRBV25-1 and TRBJ2-7; tentatively, D is TRBD1 (7 bases). The CDR3 runs 15 residues. V lost 3 bases, J lost 3 bases, and 15 bases lay in between. Germline V gene lookup returns CDR1 MGHDK and CDR2 SYGVNS. The CDR3 reads CASSDPRGAFYEQYF. CDR3 in DNA: TGTGCCAGCAGTGACCCCAGGGGGGCCTTCTACGAGCAGTACTTC.

This chain uses TRBV20-1 with TRBJ2-7; 8 bases line up with TRBD1. The V and J ends lost 6 bases and 4 bases, in that order; junction bases with no gene match: 11. This CDR3 contains 14 residues. Germline CDR1 DFQATT, CDR2 SNEGSKA (reference sequence). The CDR3 spells CSAPQGASTYEQYF. The DNA for the CDR3 is TGCAGTGCGCCCCAGGGGGCGAGCACGTACGAGCAGTACTTC.

This clonotype showed up many times. This CDR3 reads CASSQSTSGSTDTQYF. CDR3 coding DNA: TGCGCCAGCAGCCAATCTACTAGCGGTAGCACAGATACGCAGTATTTT. This chain joins TRBV4-1 and TRBJ2-3, with TRBD2 matching over 8 bases. Losses at the gene ends were 2 bases for V and 0 bases for J; bases not matched to a gene: 4. The CDR3 loop spans 16 amino acids. Germline V gene sequence: CDR1 MGHRA, CDR2 YSYEKL.

The gene calls are TRBV13 and TRBJ2-7; 11 bases agree with TRBD1. The CDR3 runs 16 residues. Germline V gene lookup returns CDR1 PRHDT and CDR2 FYEKMQ (reference sequence). The V gene end was trimmed by 1 base and the J gene end by 3 bases; junction bases not matched to a gene: 5. The CDR3, as DNA: TGTGCCAGCAGCTTAGTCGGGGACAGGGGGAACTACGAGCAGTACTTC. This codes for CASSLVGDRGNYEQYF.

V is TRBV27 and J is TRBJ2-1, with TRBD2 matching 7 bases. CDR1 and CDR2 from the germline V gene are MNHEY and SMNVEV (reference sequence). The V segment lost 0 bases and the J segment 9 bases; nucleotides outside the gene matches: 8. The CDR3 has 15 residues. In DNA, the CDR3 is TGTGCCAGCAGTTTATCCGGACTAGTATTGAGTGAGCAGTTCTTC. Its protein product is CASSLSGLVLSEQFF.

This sequence joins TRBV3-1 and TRBJ2-5; no firm D call. Germline CDR1 LGHDT, CDR2 YNNKEL (reference sequence). V was cut by 0 bases and J by 8 bases, with 7 bases left in between. CDR3 length equals 12 residues. CDR3 in DNA: TGTGCCAGCAGCCAAGATCTAGATACCCAGTACTTC. Protein: CASSQDLDTQYF.

This clonotype was recorded at least ten times. V gene TRBV29-1 combines with J gene TRBJ1-1, with D hard to call. This CDR3 contains 10 residues. Germline CDR1 reads SQVTM; CDR2 reads ANQGSEA. The CDR3 sequence is CSASGTEAFF. The CDR3, as DNA: TGCAGTGCCTCCGGGACTGAAGCTTTCTTT.

This clonotype was seen ten or more times. The rearrangement uses TRBV7-9 and TRBJ2-7, with 10 bases aligning to TRBD2. Unmatched junction bases numbered 14, after V lost 3 bases and J lost 3 bases. There are 18 residues in the CDR3. Germline lookup yields CDR1 SEHNR and CDR2 FQNEAQ (reference sequence). The CDR3 DNA follows: TGTGCCAGCAGCTTCGCCATACTAGCGGGGCCGGGACTCTACGAGCAGTACTTC. Translated: CASSFAILAGPGLYEQYF.

V gene TRBV20-1 combines with J gene TRBJ2-1, with D possibly being TRBD2 (6 bases). The germline gives CDR1 DFQATT, CDR2 SNEGSKA (reference sequence). The CDR3 sequence is 16 residues long. Trimming took 0 bases from V and 3 from J, leaving 15 bases between them. Written as DNA, the CDR3 is TGCAGTGCTAGAGATACCCTGACGGGGGTCTACAATGAGCAGTTCTTC. Protein sequence: CSARDTLTGVYNEQFF.

There are many counts of this clonotype. The chain employs TRBV6-2 or TRBV6-3 and TRBJ2-1; 7 nucleotides align to TRBD1. This CDR3 contains 16 residues. Germline values: CDR1 MNHEY, CDR2 SVGEGT. The trim removed 2 bases at V and 2 bases at J, leaving 6 bases unmatched. CDR3 sequence: CASSYVVTGTYNEQFF. CDR3 DNA: TGTGCCAGCAGTTACGTAGTGACAGGGACCTACAATGAGCAGTTCTTC.